This is a list of T cell receptor beta chains from one sample in a study of cytomegalovirus exposure and HLA in healthy donors. TCRdb's table, derived via immunoSEQ multiplex PCR, lists solely in-frame clones and lacks some. The sample has approximately 210,000 clones, around 81% seen once. Source material: PBMCs. The receptor set was obtained from a woman between 50 and 59 years old in good health and CMV-seropositive. Each CDR3 is given with its conserved first and last residue. The D gene is left open where the match is weak. A row's size may be missing; if present it is once, few, many or a size class.

-	TRBV6-5	TRBJ1-3	-	CASSTGSGNTIYF	TGTGCCAGCAGTACGGGAAGTGGAAACACCATATATTTT
TRBD2	TRBV5-1	TRBJ2-7	-	CASRYGGAGDEQYF	TGCGCCAGCCGCTACGGGGGGGCCGGGGACGAGCAGTACTTC
TRBD1	TRBV18	TRBJ1-2	-	CASSTSGQEGYTF	TGTGCCAGCTCAACATCGGGACAGGAAGGCTACACCTTC
TRBD2	TRBV5-1	TRBJ2-1	-	CASSPARGASRNEQFF	TGCGCCAGCAGCCCCGCGCGGGGGGCCTCTCGGAATGAGCAGTTCTTC
TRBD1	TRBV6-5	TRBJ1-6	-	CASRPPTGNVSPLHF	TGTGCCAGCAGACCGCCGACAGGGAATGTTTCACCCCTCCACTTT
TRBD1	TRBV6-5	TRBJ1-1	-	CASSWGQGYTEAFF	TGTGCCAGCAGTTGGGGACAGGGTTACACTGAAGCTTTCTTT
TRBD1	TRBV4-2	TRBJ2-5	-	CASSRGTGRMETQYF	TGTGCCAGCAGCCGGGGGACAGGGAGAATGGAGACCCAGTACTTC
TRBD1	TRBV7-9	TRBJ1-1	-	CASSLAGTDNTEAFF	TGTGCCAGCAGCTTAGCCGGGACAGATAACACTGAAGCTTTCTTT
TRBD1	TRBV18	TRBJ1-2	-	CASSPGDSIYGYTF	TGTGCCAGCTCACCGGGGGACAGCATCTATGGCTACACCTTC
TRBD1	TRBV5-5	TRBJ2-1	-	CASSYLQGTEQFF	TGTGCCAGCAGCTACCTACAGGGGACTGAGCAGTTCTTC
-	TRBV4-2	TRBJ1-1	few	CASSPLAVNTEAFF	TGTGCCAGCAGCCCCCTCGCGGTGAACACTGAAGCTTTCTTT
-	TRBV13	TRBJ2-2	-	CASSPGRRTNTGELFF	TGTGCCAGCAGCCCTGGCAGGAGGACGAACACCGGGGAGCTGTTTTTT
-	TRBV6-1	TRBJ1-1	few	CASSEAEQGHTEAFF	TGTGCCAGCAGTGAAGCGGAACAGGGTCACACTGAAGCTTTCTTT
TRBD1	TRBV7-8	TRBJ1-2	-	CASSLGTGGVYGYTF	TGTGCCAGCAGCTTAGGGACAGGGGGGGTCTATGGCTACACCTTC
TRBD2	TRBV9	TRBJ2-3	-	CASSVDPGGAQYF	TGTGCCAGCAGCGTTGACCCGGGGGGGGCTCAGTATTTT
TRBD1	TRBV10-3	TRBJ2-3	-	CAVAGTESTDTQYF	TGTGCCGTTGCCGGGACAGAGAGCACAGATACGCAGTATTTT
-	TRBV4-1	TRBJ1-5	-	CASSQDSSGRSNQPQHF	TGCGCCAGCAGCCAAGATTCATCAGGCAGAAGCAATCAGCCCCAGCATTTT
-	TRBV11-3	TRBJ2-5	-	CASSLGGDSGRETQYF	TGTGCCAGCAGCTTAGGAGGAGACTCGGGGAGGGAGACCCAGTACTTC
-	TRBV28	TRBJ2-7	-	CASSSPGDFYEQYF	TGTGCCAGCAGTTCACCGGGGGATTTCTACGAGCAGTACTTC
TRBD1	TRBV7-9	TRBJ1-4	-	CASSGGTGPNEKLFF	TGTGCCAGCAGCGGAGGGACAGGCCCGAATGAAAAACTGTTTTTT
TRBD2	TRBV5-1	TRBJ2-3	-	CASSGWGGGGRPSLYF	TGCGCCAGCAGCGGCTGGGGCGGGGGGGGGCGTCCGAGTCTGTATTTT
-	TRBV30	TRBJ2-1	once	CAWQGWNEQFF	TGTGCCTGGCAGGGTTGGAATGAGCAGTTCTTC
-	TRBV6-1	TRBJ1-1	-	CASRPTGKTEAFF	TGTGCCAGCAGACCGACAGGAAAGACTGAAGCTTTCTTT
-	TRBV15	TRBJ2-7	-	CATSREAGGGGVEQYF	TGTGCCACCAGCAGAGAGGCTGGGGGCGGGGGCGTCGAGCAGTACTTC
-	TRBV7-6	TRBJ1-1	-	CASSGGHFTEAFF	TGTGCCAGCTCTGGGGGACACTTCACTGAAGCTTTCTTT
TRBD1	TRBV19	TRBJ2-7	-	CASSNDRVGGEQYF	TGTGCCAGTAGCAATGACAGGGTCGGAGGCGAGCAGTACTTC
TRBD1	TRBV5-4	TRBJ2-5	-	CASSPGQGQETQYF	TGTGCCAGCAGTCCGGGACAGGGGCAAGAGACCCAGTACTTC
TRBD1	TRBV6-5	TRBJ1-4	-	CASTLDRDNEKLFF	TGTGCCAGCACCTTGGACAGGGACAATGAAAAACTGTTTTTT
TRBD1	TRBV7-9	TRBJ2-2	-	CASSALGDRGYTGELFF	TGTGCCAGCAGCGCCTTGGGGGACAGGGGGTACACCGGGGAGCTGTTTTTT
TRBD1	TRBV10-2	TRBJ2-7	-	CASNRGSSYEQYF	TGCGCCAGCAACAGGGGGAGCTCCTACGAGCAGTACTTC
TRBD1	TRBV19	TRBJ1-5	few	CASSIGQVSNQPQHF	TGTGCCAGTAGTATTGGACAGGTTAGCAATCAGCCCCAGCATTTT
-	TRBV19	TRBJ1-3	-	CASMRRATGNTIYF	TGTGCCAGTATGCGCAGGGCTACTGGAAACACCATATATTTT
-	TRBV14	TRBJ2-7	-	CASREDRSEWYEQYF	TGTGCCAGCAGGGAGGACAGATCGGAATGGTACGAGCAGTACTTC
-	TRBV30	TRBJ1-5	-	CAWGRGDMSNQPQHF	TGTGCCTGGGGGCGGGGGGATATGAGCAATCAGCCCCAGCATTTT
TRBD1	TRBV7-2	TRBJ1-3	-	CASSGIRTGSGNTIYF	TGTGCCAGCAGCGGAATAAGGACAGGCTCTGGAAACACCATATATTTT
TRBD1	TRBV27	TRBJ1-6	-	CASSLLDRDYNSPLHF	TGTGCCAGCAGTTTACTGGACAGGGACTATAATTCACCCCTCCACTTT
TRBD2	TRBV6-5	TRBJ2-1	-	CASSYSGSGGYNEQFF	TGTGCCAGCAGTTACTCGGGCAGCGGGGGATACAATGAGCAGTTCTTC
-	TRBV19	TRBJ2-1	few	CASSIGASYNEQFF	TGTGCCAGTAGTATTGGGGCGAGCTACAATGAGCAGTTCTTC
TRBD2	TRBV2	TRBJ2-5	-	CASRGTSTGETQYF	TGTGCCAGCAGGGGGACTAGCACTGGAGAGACCCAGTACTTC
-	TRBV7-2	TRBJ2-7	-	CASSLAVGRPGEQYF	TGTGCCAGCAGCTTAGCGGTTGGCCGCCCTGGCGAGCAGTACTTC